This is a list of T cell receptor beta chains from one sample in a study of shared clonotypes between healthy human individuals. Libraries were prepared by immunoSEQ multiplex PCR; TCRdb keeps only in-frame clonotypes and omits some of them. The table shows hundreds of thousands of clones, with around 77% occurring only once. The sequenced material came from PBMCs. These receptors originate from a woman in her thirties or forties in good health. Some clones in this sample may be carry-over from other donors' samples. CDR3s include the opening cysteine and the closing phenylalanine or tryptophan. The D gene is left open where the match is weak. Not all rows give a size; the values are once, few, many and, for expanded clones, a class.

d_gene	len	abundance	v_gene	j_gene	CDR3nt	CDR3aa
-	16	-	TRBV7-6	TRBJ1-3	TGTGCCAGCAGTTTAAGAACAGGGCTGGTAGGAAACACCATATATTTT	CASSLRTGLVGNTIYF
-	12	-	TRBV5-4	TRBJ1-2	TGTGCCAGCGGAACACAGGGCTCCCAGTCGTCCTTC	CASGTQGSQSSF
-	13	-	TRBV11-2	TRBJ2-4	TGTGCCAGCAGCTTGAACGCAAACGGGGTTCAGTACTTC	CASSLNANGVQYF
-	15	-	TRBV6-1	TRBJ2-7	TGTGCCAGCAGTGTCTTCAGGGGCCCAACCTACGAGCAGTACTTC	CASSVFRGPTYEQYF
-	16	-	TRBV7-2	TRBJ2-5	TGTGCCAGCAGCGCAACTGGACAGTTTAACCAAGAGACCCAGTACTTC	CASSATGQFNQETQYF
-	16	-	TRBV13	TRBJ2-7	TGTGCCAGCAGCTTAAGGGGGCGCGGGATAATCTACGAGCAGTACTTC	CASSLRGRGIIYEQYF
TRBD1	15	once	TRBV18	TRBJ1-3	TGTGCCAGCTCACCCCCGGGGACAGGGAGGCACACCATATATTTT	CASSPPGTGRHTIYF
TRBD2	16	-	TRBV7-2	TRBJ2-2	TGTGCCAGCAGCAGACTAGCGGGAGGGCCGGAGGGGGAGCTGTTTTTT	CASSRLAGGPEGELFF
TRBD1	14	-	TRBV19	TRBJ2-1	TGTGCCAGTAGTCCTCACCGGACAGGGAGTGAGCAGTTCTTC	CASSPHRTGSEQFF
TRBD2	16	-	TRBV6-1	TRBJ2-1	TGTGCCAGCAGTGACGGGGGGACTAGCGGGAGCGATGAGCAGTTCTTC	CASSDGGTSGSDEQFF
-	14	-	TRBV5-4	TRBJ1-2	TGTGCCAGCAGCCTGGGGGTCCAAAACTATGGCTACACCTTC	CASSLGVQNYGYTF
-	16	-	TRBV7-2	TRBJ2-2	TGTGCCAGCAGCTTAGTCTCTATCGGGAACACCGGGGAGCTGTTTTTT	CASSLVSIGNTGELFF
-	13	few	TRBV7-9	TRBJ2-7	TGTGCCAGCAGCCCGGGACGGTACTACGAGCAGTACTTC	CASSPGRYYEQYF
-	11	-	TRBV6-1	TRBJ2-7	TGTGCCAGCAGTGTATCCTACGAGCAGTACTTC	CASSVSYEQYF
-	14	few	TRBV25-1	TRBJ2-2	TGTGCCAGCAGTGTGGGGAGCTCCGGCGGGGAGCTGTTTTTT	CASSVGSSGGELFF
-	15	-	TRBV11-2	TRBJ1-2	TGTGCCAGCAGCCCCAAAGGACAGTCCAACTATGGCTACACCTTC	CASSPKGQSNYGYTF
TRBD1	14	-	TRBV7-2	TRBJ2-7	TGTGCCAGCAGTAAGGACAGGGCCTCCTACGAGCAGTACTTC	CASSKDRASYEQYF
TRBD1	15	-	TRBV6-1	TRBJ2-1	TGTGCCAGCAGGGTAGACAGGGTAAGATCCAATGAGCAGTTCTTC	CASRVDRVRSNEQFF
-	15	-	TRBV2	TRBJ2-1	TGTGCCAGCAGTGTCCAGGGGGGCTCCTACAATGAGCAGTTCTTC	CASSVQGGSYNEQFF
TRBD2	17	many	TRBV4-1	TRBJ2-5	TGCGCCAGCAGCCAAGACGGACTAGCGGGAGTTCGAGAGACCCAGTACTTC	CASSQDGLAGVRETQYF
TRBD2	16	-	TRBV6-5	TRBJ2-1	TGTGCCAGCAGTTTAGTTGCGGGAGGGCCCTACAATGAGCAGTTCTTC	CASSLVAGGPYNEQFF
TRBD2	14	-	TRBV28	TRBJ2-2	TGTGCCAGCACCCCGGGGGGGGGCGCCGGGGAGCTGTTTTTT	CASTPGGGAGELFF